The entry below gives a single T cell receptor beta chain sequence along with its context. Its target is unknown. This record comes from a study of beta chain features in type 1 diabetes. A sort by CD45RO/CCR7/CD25/CD127/CD95/CD27 yielded CD4+ naive, central memory, regulatory and stem cell-like memory cells. Germline V gene lookup returns CDR1 SGDLS and CDR2 YYNGEE. The length of the CDR3 is 15 residues. V lost 0 bases and J lost 0, with 10 bases in between. Study outcomes and limitations: TCRB CDR3s from Type 1 diabetes patients were moderately but significantly shorter in all four CD4+ subsets.

Since all of the isolated RNA was reverse transcribed, expressed TCRB transcripts were what got sequenced. For naive, central memory and regulatory T cell samples, reads averaged approximately 3.9 million. Data came from immunoSEQ multiplex PCR; TCRdb stores just in-frame clones and leaves some out. The sample shows 250,000 to 300,000 clones, 24% of them seen only once. The chain employs TRBV9 and TRBJ2-7, with a tentative D call TRBD2 (5 bases). Sequences were obtained from naive CD4+ T cells from blood. This receptor was obtained from a woman aged 25 to 39 with type 1 diabetes. CDR3 amino acids: CASSVAGTNSYEQYF. The CDR3 nucleotides are TGTGCCAGCAGCGTAGCGGGAACAAACTCCTACGAGCAGTACTTC.